Detailed here is one T cell receptor beta chain. The junction departs from the called germline gene at one end, perhaps through a read error. Constant-region reverse primers amplified full-length variable regions, followed by semi-nested Nested Universal Primer A PCR. Each CDR3 protein is one row after TCRdb ran MiXCR on the 5' RACE reads. The data contain about 7,000 distinct CDR3 sequences, around 50% of them seen just once; the ten biggest clones take up 3%. This CDR3 contains 15 residues. Germline V lookup: CDR1 KGHSH, CDR2 LQKENI. The V gene is TRBV18, the J gene TRBJ2-2, with TRBD2 identical over 8 bases. The sequencing sample was made of naive CD4+ T cells sorted from a lymph node. The subset here: naive CD4+ T cells, CD4+CD45RA+CD25-. The TCR sequence derives from a female donor with breast cancer. CDR3 in amino acids: CASSPRIAGTGGLFF. In DNA, the CDR3 is TGTGCCAGCTCACCACGGATAGCGGGGACCGGGGGGCTGTTTTTT.